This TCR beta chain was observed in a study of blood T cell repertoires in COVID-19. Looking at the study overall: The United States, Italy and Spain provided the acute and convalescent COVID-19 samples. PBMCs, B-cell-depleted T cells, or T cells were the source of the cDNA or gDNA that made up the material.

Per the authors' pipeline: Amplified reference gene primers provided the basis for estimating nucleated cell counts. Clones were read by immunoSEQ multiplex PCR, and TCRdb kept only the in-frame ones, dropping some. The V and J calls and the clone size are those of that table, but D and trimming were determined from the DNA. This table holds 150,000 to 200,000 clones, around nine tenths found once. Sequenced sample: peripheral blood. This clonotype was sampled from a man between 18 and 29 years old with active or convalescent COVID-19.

DNA of the CDR3: TGTGCCATCAGTAATTCGTTGGACAGGGACAGCAATCAGCCCCAGCATTTT. Translating it yields CAISNSLDRDSNQPQHF. The chain links TRBV10-3 to TRBJ1-5; 8 bases align to TRBD1. The CDR3 covers 17 residues. Trimming cost V 5 bases and J 1 base; bases outside gene matches: 10. The V gene's germline CDR1 is ENHRY and CDR2 SYGVKD.